This T cell receptor beta chain was recorded in a study of graft-versus-host responses after intestinal transplantation. CDR1 is MDHEN and CDR2 is SYDVKM in the germline V gene. The trim removed 6 bases at V and 1 base at J, leaving 9 bases unmatched. The length of the CDR3 is 15 residues. Produced via immunoSEQ multiplex PCR; TCRdb's table is partial and in-frame only. The sample lists more than 85,000 clones; around 84% were seen once. To note about this clone: Its antigen remains unidentified.

This clonotype originated in a human donor who received an intestinal transplant. The sequencing used unstimulated CD4+ T cells sorted from spleen or lymph node cells, collected before intestinal transplant. The chain uses TRBV28 and TRBJ2-7; 7 nucleotides line up with TRBD2. The CDR3: CASRTSGTGSYEQYF. The CDR3 DNA reads TGTGCCAGCAGAACCAGCGGGACTGGTTCCTACGAGCAGTACTTC. Together with reference TRBV28 and TRBJ2-7, the CDR3 gives the full variable domain: DVKVTQSSRYLVKRTGEKVFLECVQDMDHENMFWYRQDPGLGLRLIYFSYDVKMKEKGDIPEGYSVSREKKERFSLILESASTNQTSMYLCASRTSGTGSYEQYFGPGTRLTVT.